The 29 T cell receptor beta chains in this list originate from one sample, sequenced in a study of blood T cell repertoires in COVID-19. The repertoire was sequenced with immunoSEQ multiplex PCR; TCRdb's copy has only in-frame clones and lacks some. The sample records about 97,000 clones, 84% being singletons. Sequencing was done on a sample of peripheral blood. The source of these receptors is a human donor in a cohort sampled during active COVID-19.

This clone appeared once. The chain joins TRBV6-5 to TRBJ2-3, with TRBD2 as a possible D gene (5 bases). V lost 6 bases, J lost 0 bases, and 7 bases lay in between. This CDR3 has 13 residues. Germline CDR1 reads MNHEY; CDR2 reads SVGAGI. CDR3 region: CASRDFSTDTQYF. The CDR3 DNA sequence: TGTGCCAGCAGGGACTTTAGCACAGATACGCAGTATTTT.

This clone was observed a handful of times. This chain links TRBV7-2 with TRBJ2-7; 7 positions match TRBD1. Germline loops: CDR1 SGHTA, CDR2 FQGNSA. J gave up 0 bases and V 0 bases, and 5 bases lay outside the gene matches. This CDR3 comprises 16 residues. Written as DNA, the CDR3 is TGTGCCAGCAGCTTAGCCTGGACAGGATACTCCTACGAGCAGTACTTC. Translated, it gives CASSLAWTGYSYEQYF.

The chain uses TRBV28 and TRBJ1-1; 10 bases map to TRBD1. J was trimmed by 6 bases and V by 2 bases; bases with no gene match: 6. Germline values: CDR1 MDHEN, CDR2 SYDVKM. The CDR3 spans 15 residues. As DNA, the CDR3 is TGTGCCAGCAGTTTAATAGGGACAGGGGTCGCTGAAGCTTTCTTT. This translates into CASSLIGTGVAEAFF.

The CDR3 DNA reads as TGTGCCAGCAGCTTAGCACAGGGTGACTACTATGGCTACACCTTC. This translates into CASSLAQGDYYGYTF. V gene TRBV7-2 combines with J gene TRBJ1-2; possible D gene TRBD1, 6 bases. Between the trimmed V and J ends, which lost 0 bases and 3 bases, there was a span of 11 bases. This CDR3 spans 15 amino acids. The germline CDR1 and CDR2 sequences are SGHTA and FQGNSA.

This chain links TRBV24-1 with TRBJ2-7; 10 nucleotides agree with TRBD2. This CDR3 has 17 amino acids. CDR1 and CDR2 (germline): KGHDR, SFDVKD. Trimming removed 1 base from V and 3 bases from J; junction bases left unmatched: 8. The CDR3 spells CATSDFFPSGGFYEQYF. Written as DNA, the CDR3 is TGTGCCACCAGTGATTTCTTTCCTAGCGGGGGTTTCTACGAGCAGTACTTC.

This sequence joins TRBV10-3 and TRBJ1-1; no reliable D call. V lost 0 bases and J lost 0, with 2 bases in between. There are 13 residues in the CDR3. Germline V lookup: CDR1 ENHRY, CDR2 SYGVKD. The CDR3 loop is CAISESVNTEAFF. Here the CDR3 DNA reads TGTGCCATCAGTGAGTCCGTGAACACTGAAGCTTTCTTT.

J is TRBJ1-2 and V is TRBV4-2, with D possibly matching TRBD1 (5 bases). V lost 0 bases, J lost 2 bases, and 7 bases lay in between. CDR1 is LGHNA and CDR2 is YNFKEQ in the germline V gene. The CDR3 has 14 residues. DNA of the CDR3: TGTGCCAGCAGCCAAGATAGACAGAACTATGGCTACACCTTC. Amino acid sequence: CASSQDRQNYGYTF.

The V gene is TRBV19, the J gene TRBJ1-5; D gene unclear. Trimming removed 5 bases from V and 0 bases from J, with 5 bases in between. Germline assignment: CDR1 LNHDA and CDR2 SQIVND (reference sequence). This CDR3 has 13 residues. The CDR3 DNA is TGTGCCAGTAGTGTAAATAGCAATCAGCCCCAGCATTTT. Translation: CASSVNSNQPQHF.

This clone was observed once. The V and J genes are TRBV7-2 and TRBJ1-2, with a weak D call TRBD1 (6 bases). Trimming stripped 2 bases from V and 3 bases from J, with 19 bases between. Germline CDR1 is SGHTA and CDR2 is FQGNSA. The CDR3 is 17 amino acids. Here the CDR3 DNA reads TGTGCCAGCAGCTTAAGCCCACAGGGAATGAAAGACTATGGCTACACCTTC. This codes for CASSLSPQGMKDYGYTF.

The V call is TRBV20-1, the J call TRBJ2-1, with a tentative D call TRBD2 (6 bases). Germline V gives CDR1 DFQATT, CDR2 SNEGSKA (reference sequence). Trimming removed 3 bases at V and 0 bases at J, with 15 bases between. CDR3 length: 16 amino acids. The CDR3 DNA sequence: TGCAGTGCTAGTGACCCGCGGGGTTACTCCTACAATGAGCAGTTCTTC. Translation: CSASDPRGYSYNEQFF.

The chain recombines TRBV6-6 with TRBJ2-3, with D maybe TRBD2 (6 bases). This CDR3 has 13 residues. The V end was cut by 7 bases, the J end by 2 bases, with 10 bases between. Germline V CDR1 and CDR2: MNHNY, SVGAGI (reference sequence). The CDR3 nucleotides are TGTGCCAGCAATCGGGACTCCACAGATACGCAGTATTTT. It specifies CASNRDSTDTQYF.

This rearrangement joins TRBV5-1 to TRBJ2-7, with 9 bases identical to TRBD1. Trimming cost V 7 bases and J 3 bases; bases outside gene matches: 2. The CDR3 spans 12 residues. Per germline, CDR1 SGHRS and CDR2 YFSETQ. The CDR3 DNA reads as TGCGCCAGCGGGACAGGGAGCTACGAGCAGTACTTC. The encoded protein is CASGTGSYEQYF.

The chain uses TRBV4-3 and TRBJ2-2, with 8 positions matching TRBD2. Per germline, CDR1 LGHNA and CDR2 YSLEER. Unmatched junction bases numbered 9, after V lost 0 bases and J lost 0 bases. The CDR3 is 19 residues long. This CDR3 reads CASSQDIPFSGANTGELFF. The CDR3 DNA follows: TGCGCCAGCAGCCAAGATATACCATTTAGCGGGGCGAACACCGGGGAGCTGTTTTTT.

This rearrangement joins TRBV11-3 to TRBJ2-1; 12 nucleotides agree with TRBD2. The V segment lost 4 bases and the J segment 9 bases; nucleotides outside the gene matches: 10. Germline-derived CDR1 and CDR2 are SGHNT and YENEEA. This CDR3 is 16 amino acids long. Written as DNA, the CDR3 is TGTGCCAGCAGCTCCCGCCTAGCGGGGGGGCCAGGTGAGCAGTTCTTC. It codes for CASSSRLAGGPGEQFF. Drawing the rest from reference TRBV11-3 and TRBJ2-1, the complete variable domain is EAGVVQSPRYKIIEKKQPVAFWCNPISGHNTLYWYLQNLGQGPELLIRYENEEAVDDSQLPKDRFSAERLKGVDSTLKIQPAELGDSAVYLCASSSRLAGGPGEQFFGPGTRLTVL.

This rearrangement joins TRBV6-5 to TRBJ2-3; 8 bases fit TRBD1. V shed 6 bases and J 1 base; nucleotides not matched to a gene: 6. CDR1 and CDR2 (germline): MNHEY, SVGAGI. This CDR3 has 15 residues. CDR3 nucleotides: TGTGCCAGCAGGTTGACAGGGGATGGCACAGATACGCAGTATTTT. It encodes CASRLTGDGTDTQYF.

The CDR3 sequence is CASSYLGGGAVGTDTQYF. CDR3 DNA sequence: TGTGCCAGCAGTTATCTGGGCGGGGGGGCTGTTGGCACAGATACGCAGTATTTT. The chain is built from TRBV6-2 or TRBV6-3 and TRBJ2-3; 9 bases match TRBD2. V shed 3 bases, J shed 1 base, and the junction held 11 bases outside the gene matches. The CDR3 extends over 18 amino acids. Germline assignment: CDR1 MNHEY and CDR2 SVGEGT.

This chain links TRBV7-8 with TRBJ2-1; tentative D call: TRBD1 (7 bases). This CDR3 has 16 amino acids. The germline V gene encodes CDR1 SGHVS and CDR2 FQNEAQ. V lost 5 bases, J lost 5 bases, and 19 bases lay in between. This CDR3 reads CASSPARTGGDNEQFF. The DNA for the CDR3 is TGTGCCAGCAGCCCGGCCCGGACAGGAGGGGACAATGAGCAGTTCTTC.

The rearrangement links TRBV20-1 to TRBJ2-2; TRBD1 aligns across 11 bases. The CDR3 has 15 amino acids. Per germline, CDR1 DFQATT and CDR2 SNEGSKA (reference sequence). V shed 3 bases, J shed 4 bases, and the junction held 4 bases outside the gene matches. The CDR3: CSASQGTGGTGELFF. The CDR3 DNA follows: TGCAGTGCTAGTCAAGGGACAGGGGGCACCGGGGAGCTGTTTTTT.

The gene calls are TRBV5-1 and TRBJ2-3, with D possibly being TRBD1 (6 bases). V was clipped by 5 bases and J by 4 bases, with 20 bases between them. Per the germline V gene, CDR1 is SGHRS and CDR2 is YFSETQ. This CDR3 region has 16 residues. The CDR3 sequence is CASRPYQGSSADTQYF. The CDR3 DNA is TGCGCCAGCAGGCCTTATCAGGGGTCATCGGCAGATACGCAGTATTTT.

This chain uses TRBV7-9 with TRBJ2-1, with 9 bases aligning to TRBD2. V was pared by 5 bases and J by 7 bases, with 9 bases of the junction left unmatched. The CDR3 runs to 15 residues. Germline CDR1 SEHNR, CDR2 FQNEAQ (reference sequence). The CDR3, as DNA: TGTGCCAGCAGCAAGAGGCGGGGGGGCCCAAATGAGCAGTTCTTC. This translates into CASSKRRGGPNEQFF.

This chain links TRBV25-1 with TRBJ2-1; the D gene is possibly TRBD1 (6 bases). CDR3 length: 16 amino acids. Between the trimmed V and J ends, which lost 5 bases and 0 bases, there was a span of 14 bases. CDR1 is MGHDK, CDR2 SYGVNS, per germline. CDR3 protein: CASSRLGGSSYNEQFF. CDR3 DNA: TGTGCCAGCAGTCGGTTAGGGGGAAGCTCCTACAATGAGCAGTTCTTC.

The chain couples TRBV3-1 (or the pseudogene TRBV3-2) to TRBJ1-5; 8 bases map to TRBD1. The CDR3 consists of 13 residues. Germline CDR1 is LGHDT and CDR2 is YNNKEL (reference sequence). V shed 6 bases, J shed 5 bases, and the junction held 3 bases outside the gene matches. The CDR3 protein is CASSPTGDQPQHF. The DNA for the CDR3 is TGTGCCAGCAGTCCGACAGGGGATCAGCCCCAGCATTTT.

This clone was seen only a few times. The gene calls are TRBV27 and TRBJ1-6; 7 bases line up with TRBD1. V shed 4 bases, J shed 6 bases, and the junction held 3 bases outside the gene matches. The germline gives CDR1 MNHEY, CDR2 SMNVEV (reference sequence). This CDR3 comprises 14 residues. Here the CDR3 reads CASSSQGFNSPLHF. In nucleotides, the CDR3 is TGTGCCAGCAGTTCACAGGGGTTTAATTCACCCCTCCACTTT.

V gene TRBV27 combines with J gene TRBJ2-3; D gene unclear. This CDR3 region has 14 residues. Germline CDR1 reads MNHEY; CDR2 reads SMNVEV (reference sequence). Trimming left V 4 bases short and J 4 bases short, with 12 bases between. The CDR3 sequence: CASSSNSRPDTQYF. The DNA of the CDR3 is TGTGCCAGCAGTTCAAACAGTAGGCCAGATACGCAGTATTTT.

The chain links TRBV7-2 to TRBJ2-7; TRBD1 aligns across 7 bases. V lost 4 bases, J lost 8 bases, and 14 bases stayed unmatched. Germline values: CDR1 SGHTA, CDR2 FQGNSA. The CDR3 is 15 amino acids. CDR3 coding DNA: TGTGCCAGCAGCTCCCAACCGGGACAGACCGTAAAGCAGTACTTC. Encoded protein: CASSSQPGQTVKQYF. The variable domain in full, with the rest retrieved from reference TRBV7-2 and TRBJ2-7, is GAGVSQSPSNKVTEKGKDVELRCDPISGHTALYWYRQSLGQGLEFLIYFQGNSAPDKSGLPSDRFSAERTGGSVSTLTIQRTQQEDSAVYLCASSSQPGQTVKQYFGPGTRLTVT.

CDR3 loop: CASSPTRGGSSGNTIYF. In nucleotides, the CDR3 is TGTGCCAGCAGCCCGACCCGGGGGGGCAGCTCTGGAAACACCATATATTTT. J is TRBJ1-3 and V is TRBV7-2; weak D call: TRBD1 (6 bases). The CDR3 sequence is 17 residues long. The germline CDR1 and CDR2 sequences are SGHTA and FQGNSA. V was cut by 5 bases and J by 0 bases, with 17 bases left in between.

The chain recombines TRBV2 with TRBJ1-1; D is undetermined. The CDR3 covers 15 residues. V lost 3 bases, J lost 4 bases, and 15 bases lay in between. The germline V gene encodes CDR1 SNHLY and CDR2 FYNNEI. CDR3 protein: CASSDRGRKSTEAFF. DNA for the CDR3: TGTGCCAGCAGTGACCGGGGTAGAAAAAGCACTGAAGCTTTCTTT.

The V and J genes are TRBV11-3 and TRBJ1-6; 10 nucleotides align to TRBD1. The V gene's germline CDR1 is SGHNT and CDR2 YENEEA. This CDR3 comprises 13 residues. J lost 9 bases, V lost 5 bases, and 1 base had no gene match. CDR3 bases: TGTGCCAGCAGCCGGGACAGGGGTTCACCCCTCCACTTT. Its translation: CASSRDRGSPLHF. Based on the CDR3 plus reference TRBV11-3 and TRBJ1-6, the full variable domain is EAGVVQSPRYKIIEKKQPVAFWCNPISGHNTLYWYLQNLGQGPELLIRYENEEAVDDSQLPKDRFSAERLKGVDSTLKIQPAELGDSAVYLCASSRDRGSPLHFGNGTRLTVT.

This chain links TRBV5-4 with TRBJ2-3; a possible D gene is TRBD1 (6 bases). The CDR3 spans 17 residues. Germline V gene sequence: CDR1 SGHNT, CDR2 YYREEE (reference sequence). Trimming left V 3 bases short and J 4 bases short, with 21 bases between. The CDR3 protein is CASSSRLRGPGSDTQYF. In DNA form, the CDR3 reads TGTGCCAGCAGCTCACGACTCAGGGGTCCGGGGTCAGATACGCAGTATTTT.